Given below is one TCR beta chain in context. This same CDR3 is encoded by further DNA sequences in the sample. Repertoires were generated with immunoSEQ multiplex PCR, while TCRdb's copy carries only in-frame clones and drops some. Here the sample spans a few hundred thousand clones, 97% being singletons. This specimen comes from a study of shared clonotypes between healthy human individuals. The CDR3 is 13 amino acids. With 0 bases removed from V and 4 bases from J, the gap between germline ends came to 9 bases. Germline V gives CDR1 GTSNPN, CDR2 SVGIG (reference sequence). Material for sequencing was naive CD4+ T cells sorted from blood. As for subset: CD45RA+ positively selected. V gene TRBV30 combines with J gene TRBJ2-5; tentatively, D is TRBD2 (6 bases). This TCR came from a woman in her twenties or thirties in good health. The CDR3, as DNA: TGTGCCTGGAGTGTACGCGGGGCAGAGACCCAGTACTTC. This gives the protein CAWSVRGAETQYF.